These 32 T cell receptor beta chains originate from one sample sequenced in a study of identical twins (dated by TCRdb to about 2016). Libraries were prepared through 5' RACE. Sequencing instrument: Illumina HiSeq 2000. The public reads were run again by TCRdb, first through fastp at Q25 and then through MiXCR, and only productive beta chains were kept. Duplicate CDR3 protein sequences are folded into a single record with the most common DNA and genes. The sample table records roughly 230,000 distinct CDR3 sequences; around 8.8% of these occur just once. Approximately 3% of the sample rests with the top ten. These same data were also listed under a study on yellow fever vaccine responses in identical twins.

Sequencing was carried out using CD8+ T cells sorted from blood. These TCRs come from a woman between 18 and 30 years old in good health.

The chain joins TRBV6-2 or TRBV6-3 to TRBJ1-2; perhaps TRBD1 as D (6 bases). V was trimmed by 7 bases and J by 8 bases, leaving 23 bases between them. Germline CDR1 reads MNHEY; CDR2 reads SVGEGT. This CDR3 contains 15 residues. Written as DNA, the CDR3 is TGTGCCAGCACCATGAACCGGGACACTAGTGGAGGCTACACCTTC. It codes for CASTMNRDTSGGYTF.

This clonotype was counted at least ten times. This chain uses TRBV27 with TRBJ2-3; 12 bases fit TRBD2. Germline V gene lookup returns CDR1 MNHEY and CDR2 SMNVEV (reference sequence). The CDR3 covers 17 residues. Trimming cost V 7 bases and J 0 bases; bases outside gene matches: 8. The CDR3 region has the DNA TGTGCCAGCAATCCCGGACTAGCGGGGATTAGCACAGATACGCAGTATTTT. Translation: CASNPGLAGISTDTQYF.

The chain employs TRBV11-3 and TRBJ2-1, with 11 bases lining up with TRBD1. The trim removed 4 bases at V and 8 bases at J, leaving 7 bases unmatched. The CDR3 consists of 15 residues. Germline CDR1 and CDR2: SGHNT and YENEEA. The CDR3 spells CASSSRTGGPDEQFF. The CDR3 region has the DNA TGTGCCAGCAGCTCCAGGACAGGGGGCCCGGATGAGCAGTTCTTC.

J is TRBJ2-3 and V is TRBV4-1, with 9 positions matching TRBD1. The CDR3 spans 15 residues. CDR1 and CDR2 from the germline V gene are MGHRA and YSYEKL. With V trimmed by 3 bases and J by 5 bases, 6 bases remained unmatched. The CDR3 loop is CASSHRDRGLDTQYF. The CDR3 coding sequence is TGCGCCAGCAGCCATCGAGACAGGGGGTTAGATACGCAGTATTTT.

This clonotype was seen only a few times. V usage is TRBV20-1 and J usage is TRBJ2-7, with D perhaps matching TRBD1 (5 bases). The CDR3 covers 17 residues. The germline CDR1 and CDR2 sequences are DFQATT and SNEGSKA (reference sequence). Trimming shortened V by 6 bases and J by 1 base, and 25 bases separated the two germline ends. The CDR3 nucleotides read TGCAGTGCCCTGCCAGGGTCCGACGACCTCTTTTCCTACGAGCAGTACTTC. Amino acid sequence: CSALPGSDDLFSYEQYF.

This clonotype was recorded at least ten times. The rearrangement uses TRBV6-1 and TRBJ2-1; TRBD2 agrees at 9 bases. Trimming took 6 bases from V and 4 from J; bases not matched to a gene: 7. Germline lookup yields CDR1 MNHNS and CDR2 SASEGT. CDR3 length: 15 amino acids. CDR3 sequence reads: CASSPSGGTYNEQFF. DNA of the CDR3: TGTGCCAGCAGCCCGAGCGGGGGGACATACAATGAGCAGTTCTTC.

This rearrangement joins TRBV20-1 to TRBJ2-1, with D perhaps TRBD1 or TRBD2 (6 bases each). V was cut by 7 bases and J by 6 bases, with 22 bases left in between. CDR3 length: 15 amino acids. Germline CDR1 is DFQATT and CDR2 is SNEGSKA (reference sequence). Here the CDR3 reads CSVRGRGHLPNEQFF. The CDR3 region has the DNA TGCAGTGTAAGAGGGCGGGGACACCTCCCCAATGAGCAGTTCTTC.

The chain joins TRBV10-3 to TRBJ2-1; TRBD2 matches 9 bases. The CDR3 runs to 16 residues. Losses at the gene ends were 3 bases for V and 9 bases for J; bases not matched to a gene: 12. Germline V lookup: CDR1 ENHRY, CDR2 SYGVKD. In nucleotides, the CDR3 is TGTGCCATCAGTGAACGGGCGGGAGGGCCGTTGGCTGAGCAGTTCTTC. Protein sequence: CAISERAGGPLAEQFF.

V is TRBV3-1 and J is TRBJ2-7; the match to TRBD2 covers 13 bases. Germline V gives CDR1 LGHDT, CDR2 YNNKEL (reference sequence). CDR3 size: 15 residues. The V and J ends lost 4 bases and 2 bases, in that order; junction bases with no gene match: 2. CDR3 coding DNA: TGTGCCAGCAGCCCACTAGCGGGGGGGACCTACGAGCAGTACTTC. It codes for CASSPLAGGTYEQYF.

This clonotype was counted only a few times. The V and J genes are TRBV10-3 and TRBJ2-7; no firm D call. Germline CDR1 is ENHRY and CDR2 is SYGVKD. This CDR3 has 14 residues. V lost 2 bases, J lost 2 bases, and 10 bases lay in between. Here the CDR3 DNA reads TGTGCCATCAGTGAGCCGGGCCCCACCTACGAGCAGTACTTC. Translated: CAISEPGPTYEQYF.

This clonotype was counted a few times. The chain is built from TRBV19 and TRBJ1-5; D is perhaps TRBD1 (5 bases). V was shortened by 3 bases and J by 0 bases, with 12 bases between the two germline ends. Germline CDR1 reads LNHDA; CDR2 reads SQIVND (reference sequence). This CDR3 region has 16 residues. CDR3 protein: CASSMLGHLSNQPQHF. CDR3 nucleotide sequence: TGTGCCAGTAGTATGTTGGGGCACCTTAGCAATCAGCCCCAGCATTTT.

V gene TRBV7-2 combines with J gene TRBJ2-3; D gene ambiguous. This CDR3 is built from 17 residues. V gave up 4 bases and J gave up 4 bases, with 21 bases separating them. CDR1 is SGHTA, CDR2 FQGNSA, per germline. In DNA form, the CDR3 reads TGTGCCAGCAGCTACACTGACCAGGCAGCTTGGGCAGATACGCAGTATTTT. Protein sequence: CASSYTDQAAWADTQYF.

This clonotype was seen a handful of times. The chain couples TRBV24-1 to TRBJ2-1; perhaps D is TRBD1 or TRBD2 (5 bases each). Germline loops: CDR1 KGHDR, CDR2 SFDVKD. The length of the CDR3 is 15 residues. V shed 5 bases and J shed 13 bases, with 23 bases lying between them. The CDR3: CATSAGPWDGASQFF. The CDR3 coding sequence is TGTGCCACCAGTGCCGGCCCATGGGACGGCGCGTCTCAGTTCTTC.

This clonotype was picked up many times. The J gene is TRBJ2-7, the V gene TRBV29-1, with 9 bases that match TRBD1. The CDR3 consists of 15 residues. J lost 4 bases, V lost 2 bases, and 9 bases had no gene match. The V gene's germline CDR1 is SQVTM and CDR2 ANQGSEA. DNA of the CDR3: TGCAGCGTTGAACTCAGGGGACAGGGTAGTTACGAGCAGTACTTC. This translates into CSVELRGQGSYEQYF.

This clonotype was counted many times. This chain joins TRBV15 and TRBJ2-5; a possible D gene is TRBD1 (5 bases). Germline V CDR1 and CDR2: LNHNV, YYDKDF (reference sequence). The length of the CDR3 is 13 residues. With 2 bases removed from V and 2 bases from J, the gap between germline ends came to 6 bases. CDR3 loop: CATSRNRQETQYF. The CDR3 bases are TGTGCCACCAGCAGAAACAGGCAAGAGACCCAGTACTTC.

The chain carries TRBV11-2 and TRBJ2-7, with 10 bases fitting TRBD1. Unmatched junction bases numbered 7, after V lost 5 bases and J lost 0 bases. This CDR3 comprises 16 residues. Germline V gives CDR1 SGHAT, CDR2 FQNNGV. CDR3 residues: CASSHGTGEPSYEQYF. The CDR3 nucleotides are TGTGCCAGCAGCCACGGGACAGGGGAGCCCTCCTACGAGCAGTACTTC.

This clonotype has at least ten counts. V is TRBV20-1 and J is TRBJ2-2; 11 bases align to TRBD2. CDR1 and CDR2 (germline): DFQATT, SNEGSKA (reference sequence). J lost 6 bases, V lost 2 bases, and 8 bases had no gene match. The CDR3 sequence is 16 residues long. The CDR3 nucleotides read TGCAGTGCTAGACCTACTAGCGGGGGTCGCGCCGGGGAGCTGTTTTTT. Translation gives CSARPTSGGRAGELFF.

The V and J genes are TRBV6-1 and TRBJ2-1; tentatively, D is TRBD1 (6 bases). Germline V CDR1 and CDR2: MNHNS, SASEGT. V was shortened by 7 bases and J by 4 bases, with 14 bases between the two germline ends. The CDR3 is 14 residues long. The CDR3: CASTSQGLYNEQFF. CDR3 coding DNA: TGTGCCAGCACCTCGCAGGGGCTATACAATGAGCAGTTCTTC.

As regards this clonotype: One junction end does not reproduce the germline sequence, and a read error may be involved. The rearrangement uses TRBV5-1 and TRBJ2-6; D possibly matches TRBD1 or TRBD2 (5 bases each). The CDR3 sequence is 15 residues long. Germline V gene lookup returns CDR1 SGHRS and CDR2 YFSETQ. The CDR3 sequence is CASSFNQGGGNVLTF. For the CDR3, the DNA is TGCGCCAGCAGCTTCAACCAAGGTGGGGGCAACGTCCTGACTTTC.

This clonotype was counted at least ten times. The chain recombines TRBV15 with TRBJ2-5; 7 bases are shared with TRBD2. The CDR3 is made up of 16 amino acids. The junction had 7 bases not matched to a gene; V was cut back by 1 base and J by 2 bases. Per germline, CDR1 LNHNV and CDR2 YYDKDF (reference sequence). CDR3 DNA: TGTGCCACCAGCAGAGTCCCCAGGGAGGGTCAAGAGACCCAGTACTTC. The encoded protein is CATSRVPREGQETQYF. The entire variable domain, with the rest obtained from reference TRBV15 and TRBJ2-5, is as follows: DAMVIQNPRYQVTQFGKPVTLSCSQTLNHNVMYWYQQKSSQAPKLLFHYYDKDFNNEADTPDNFQSRRPNTSFCFLDIRSPGLGDTAMYLCATSRVPREGQETQYFGPGTRLLVL.

In this sample, this clonotype turned up many times. V is TRBV9 and J is TRBJ2-1; D is unresolved. The V end lost 4 bases, the J end lost 0 bases, and 14 bases lay between the germline ends. The CDR3 is 16 amino acids. The germline V gene has CDR1 SGDLS and CDR2 YYNGEE. The CDR3 sequence: CASSLEGRSSYNEQFF. The CDR3, as DNA: TGTGCCAGCAGCCTCGAAGGACGGAGCTCCTACAATGAGCAGTTCTTC.

A few counts support this clonotype. J is TRBJ2-1 and V is TRBV7-9, with 10 bases fitting TRBD2. After removal of 1 base from V and 5 bases from J, the junction contained 5 bases not matched to a gene. The CDR3 consists of 16 residues. CDR1 and CDR2 (germline): SEHNR, FQNEAQ (reference sequence). CDR3 protein: CASSLGLAGEDNEQFF. The CDR3 nucleotides read TGTGCCAGCAGCTTAGGTCTAGCGGGAGAAGACAATGAGCAGTTCTTC.

This clonotype has ten or more counts. The V call is TRBV12-3 or TRBV12-4, the J call TRBJ2-1, with TRBD1 matching over 7 bases. The CDR3 is 14 residues long. V lost 6 bases, J lost 7 bases, and 9 bases stayed unmatched. CDR3 sequence (DNA): TGTGCCAGCAGCCCTGGCAGGGGGTATAATGAGCAGTTCTTC. Its translation is CASSPGRGYNEQFF.

The chain's CDR3 is CASIRGAEAFF. As DNA, the CDR3 is TGTGCCAGCATCCGGGGAGCTGAAGCTTTCTTT. The chain joins TRBV27 to TRBJ1-1; D gene uncertain. Germline values: CDR1 MNHEY, CDR2 SMNVEV (reference sequence). This CDR3 contains 11 residues. The V end was cut by 7 bases, the J end by 6 bases, with 9 bases between.

About this clonotype itself: A junction end diverges from the germline sequence, so it may reflect a read error. The chain employs TRBV15 and TRBJ2-5; D gene uncertain. Germline V gene lookup returns CDR1 LNHNV and CDR2 YYDKDF (reference sequence). The CDR3 loop spans 12 amino acids. The CDR3: CATSRDSDDRDF. For the CDR3, the DNA is TGTGCCACCAGCAGAGATAGTGATGATCGAGACTTC. Supplemented by reference TRBV15 and TRBJ2-5, the full variable domain reads DAMVIQNPRYQVTQFGKPVTLSCSQTLNHNVMYWYQQKSSQAPKLLFHYYDKDFNNEADTPDNFQSRRPNTSFCFLDIRSPGLGDTAMYLCATSRDSDDRDFGPGTRLLVL.

Concerning this clonotype itself: This may stem from a read error, because a much larger clone lies one nucleotide away. The chain links TRBV12-3 or TRBV12-4 to TRBJ2-1, with D maybe TRBD2 (5 bases). The CDR3 covers 16 residues. V lost 5 bases to trimming and J lost 0 bases, with 14 bases between them. CDR3 in amino acids: CASSPSGVSSYNEQFF. The CDR3 bases are TGTGCCAGCAGTCCCTCCGGGGTTAGCTCCTACAATGAGCAGTTCTTC.

The rearrangement joins TRBV6-1 to TRBJ2-3; D possibly uses TRBD1 or TRBD2 (5 bases each). V was clipped by 5 bases and J by 5 bases, with 20 bases between them. There are 16 residues in the CDR3. Germline values: CDR1 MNHNS, CDR2 SASEGT. The CDR3 here is CASSPFGGAEIDTQYF. The DNA of the CDR3 is TGTGCCAGCAGTCCTTTTGGGGGAGCCGAGATAGATACGCAGTATTTT.

This clonotype came up a few times. The chain couples TRBV20-1 to TRBJ2-7; 7 nucleotides match TRBD2. Germline CDR1 DFQATT, CDR2 SNEGSKA (reference sequence). J lost 3 bases, V lost 6 bases, and 8 bases had no gene match. The CDR3 has 13 amino acids. CDR3 sequence: CSAMGGTHYEQYF. The CDR3 DNA reads as TGCAGTGCCATGGGGGGGACCCACTACGAGCAGTACTTC.

This clonotype occurred many times. This sequence joins TRBV29-1 and TRBJ2-2; the D is unclear. Germline V CDR1 and CDR2: SQVTM, ANQGSEA. This CDR3 is built from 14 residues. V lost 3 bases, J lost 0 bases, and 8 bases lay in between. The DNA of the CDR3 is TGCAGCGTTGAGCGATCCGCGAACACCGGGGAGCTGTTTTTT. Translation gives CSVERSANTGELFF.

On this clonotype: The junction departs from the called germline gene at one end, perhaps through a read error. The chain combines TRBV5-6 with TRBJ2-7; 9 bases match TRBD1. The CDR3 spans 14 residues. Germline assignment: CDR1 SGHDT and CDR2 YYEEEE. The CDR3 DNA is TGTGCCAGCAGCTTTGGGACAGGGAGATACGAGCTGTACTTC. It is translated as CASSFGTGRYELYF.

This clonotype was detected only a few times. V usage is TRBV5-6 and J usage is TRBJ2-7; D unresolved. V gave up 2 bases and J gave up 0 bases, with 9 bases separating them. The CDR3 consists of 14 residues. CDR1 and CDR2 from the germline V gene are SGHDT and YYEEEE. In DNA form, the CDR3 reads TGTGCCAGCAGCTTCTCCTATACCTCCTACGAGCAGTACTTC. It yields the protein CASSFSYTSYEQYF.

This clonotype was counted between two and nine times. The chain is built from TRBV20-1 and TRBJ2-4, with TRBD1 matching over 7 bases. After removal of 0 bases from V and 5 bases from J, the junction contained 4 bases not matched to a gene. Germline-derived CDR1 and CDR2 are DFQATT and SNEGSKA (reference sequence). The CDR3 length is 14 residues. This CDR3 is CSARDVGGQNIQYF. Written as DNA, the CDR3 is TGCAGTGCTAGAGATGTAGGGGGCCAAAACATTCAGTACTTC.